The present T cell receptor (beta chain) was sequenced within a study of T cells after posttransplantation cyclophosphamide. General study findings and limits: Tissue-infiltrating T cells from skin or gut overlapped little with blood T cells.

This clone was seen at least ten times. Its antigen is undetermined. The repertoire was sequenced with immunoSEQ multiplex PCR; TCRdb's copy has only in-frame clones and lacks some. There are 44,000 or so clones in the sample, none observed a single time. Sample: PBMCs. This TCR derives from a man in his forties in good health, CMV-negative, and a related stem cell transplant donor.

DNA of the CDR3: TGCAGCGTTGTGGAGGGTTACGAGCAGTACTTC. Encoded protein: CSVVEGYEQYF. This sequence joins TRBV29-1 and TRBJ2-7, with a tentative D call TRBD2 (6 bases). The CDR3 extends over 11 amino acids. Trimming left V 4 bases short and J 4 bases short, with 8 bases between. Germline CDR1 reads SQVTM; CDR2 reads ANQGSEA.